The T cell receptor (beta chain) under discussion was sequenced for a study of T cells in Graves' hyperthyroidism and ophthalmopathy. Broader study findings: Classification by a 13 V-J model distinguished ophthalmopathy from stable hyperthyroidism.

Authors of the study amplified TCR beta CDR3 regions from RNA transcripts. First-round RT-PCR with HTBI primers amplified the TCR CDR3 region. TCRdb processed the multiplex PCR reads anew with MiXCR; each CDR3 protein has one entry. The sample holds 150,000 to 200,000 distinct CDR3 sequences, roughly 10% seen once. The CDR3 totals 15 residues. Losses at the gene ends were 5 bases for V and 2 bases for J; bases not matched to a gene: 5. CDR1 and CDR2 (germline): SEHNR, FQNEAQ (reference sequence). This clonotype was counted at least ten times. The antigen remains unidentified. Subjects aged 18 to 65 presented with newly diagnosed hyperthyroidism of less than 2 months' duration. Exclusion of patients followed from uncontrolled infection, other autoimmune disease, pregnancy or lactation. Extraction of PBMCs used roughly 9.3 ml of fresh peripheral blood.

The source is a woman under 30 with Graves' hyperthyroidism that later progressed to Graves' ophthalmopathy. Sequenced material: blood. This chain uses TRBV7-9 with TRBJ1-4, with 7 bases lining up with TRBD1. CDR3 loop: CASSVDRATNEKLFF. The CDR3 DNA follows: TGTGCCAGCAGCGTCGACAGGGCGACTAATGAAAAACTGTTTTTT. The full variable domain, its missing parts supplied by reference TRBV7-9 and TRBJ1-4, is DTGVSQNPRHKITKRGQNVTFRCDPISEHNRLYWYRQTLGQGPEFLTYFQNEAQLEKSRLLSDRFSAERPKGSFSTLEIQRTEQGDSAMYLCASSVDRATNEKLFFGSGTQLSVL.